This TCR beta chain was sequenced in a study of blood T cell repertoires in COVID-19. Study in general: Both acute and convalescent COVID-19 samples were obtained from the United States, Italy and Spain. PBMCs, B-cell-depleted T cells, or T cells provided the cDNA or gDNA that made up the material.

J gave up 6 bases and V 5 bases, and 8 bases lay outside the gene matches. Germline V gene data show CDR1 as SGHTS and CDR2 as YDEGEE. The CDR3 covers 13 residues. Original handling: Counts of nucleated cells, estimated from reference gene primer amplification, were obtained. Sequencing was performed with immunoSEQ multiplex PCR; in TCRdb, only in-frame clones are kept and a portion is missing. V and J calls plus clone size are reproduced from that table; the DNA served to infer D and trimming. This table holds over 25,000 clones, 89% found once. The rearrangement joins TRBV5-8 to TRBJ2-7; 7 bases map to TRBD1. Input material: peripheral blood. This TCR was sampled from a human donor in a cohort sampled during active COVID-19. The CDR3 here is CASRRQGAAEQYF. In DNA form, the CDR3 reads TGTGCCAGCAGGCGACAGGGCGCAGCCGAGCAGTACTTC.